This T cell receptor (beta chain) was captured in a study of blood T cell repertoires in COVID-19. Study as a whole: There were acute and convalescent COVID-19 samples, and they came from the United States, Italy and Spain. In each case, the material was cDNA or gDNA derived from T cells, B-cell-depleted T cells, or PBMCs.

Germline V CDR1 and CDR2: SEHNR, FQNEAQ (reference sequence). V was pared by 6 bases and J by 6 bases, with 19 bases of the junction left unmatched. This CDR3 contains 19 residues. Per the study methods: Estimation of nucleated cell counts was performed using reference gene primer amplification. TCRdb keeps only in-frame clones here, not all; method: immunoSEQ multiplex PCR. The V and J calls and clone size were taken over from that table, and D and trimming were inferred from the DNA. The sample contains about 400,000 clones, more than 85% of which appear only once. Sequencing was carried out using peripheral blood. This chain uses TRBV7-9 with TRBJ2-2, with 10 bases lining up with TRBD1. The sequence came from a woman aged 25 to 39 with acute or convalescent COVID-19. CDR3 DNA sequence: TGTGCCAGCAGATACGCCGGGACAGGGGCCCTGAGAGGTCCCGGGGAGCTGTTTTTT. This sequence encodes CASRYAGTGALRGPGELFF.